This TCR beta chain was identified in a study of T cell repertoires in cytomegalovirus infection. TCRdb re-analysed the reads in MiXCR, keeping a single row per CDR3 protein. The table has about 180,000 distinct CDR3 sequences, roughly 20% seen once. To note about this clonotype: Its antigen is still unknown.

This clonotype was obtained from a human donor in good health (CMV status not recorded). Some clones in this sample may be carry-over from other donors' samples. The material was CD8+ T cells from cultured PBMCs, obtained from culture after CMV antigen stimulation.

The CDR3 protein is CASSPALAVYEQYF. The CDR3 nucleotides read TGTGCCAGCAGCCCCGCGTTAGCGGTCTACGAGCAGTACTTC. The chain links TRBV7-2 to TRBJ2-7, with TRBD2 as a possible D gene (6 bases). The V end lost 5 bases, the J end lost 3 bases, and 14 bases lay between the germline ends. Germline V gene data show CDR1 as SGHTA and CDR2 as FQGNSA. This CDR3 contains 14 residues.